This is a list of T cell receptor beta chains from one sample in a study of control samples from healthy donors and cancer patients. Profiled with immunoSEQ multiplex PCR; TCRdb holds only in-frame clones, not every one. The sample comprises about 49,000 clones, 70% to 90% of which are singletons, and approximately 2.8% rests with the top ten. The source material was PBMCs. These receptor sequences come from a woman between 45 and 65 years old with lung cancer. Both conserved end residues are part of each CDR3. A D gene is named only where the DNA matches it firmly. Where a row states a size, it is once, few, many or the class of an expanded clone; other rows omit it.

v_call: TRBV28; d_call: TRBD1; j_call: TRBJ1-1; clone_size: .; cdr3_aa: CASSPLGQSNTEAFF
v_call: TRBV27; d_call: TRBD1; j_call: TRBJ1-5; clone_size: .; cdr3_aa: CASKSRQGGNQPQHF
v_call: TRBV5-6; d_call: .; j_call: TRBJ2-7; clone_size: .; cdr3_aa: CASSLDTNYEQYF
v_call: TRBV7-9; d_call: TRBD1; j_call: TRBJ1-1; clone_size: .; cdr3_aa: CASSFQAGGTEAFF
v_call: TRBV6-8; d_call: TRBD2; j_call: TRBJ2-7; clone_size: .; cdr3_aa: CASLQRTSGGPSSYEQYF
v_call: TRBV15; d_call: .; j_call: TRBJ2-5; clone_size: .; cdr3_aa: CATTLGGNAETQYF
v_call: TRBV14; d_call: .; j_call: TRBJ2-6; clone_size: few; cdr3_aa: CASSQAGRGANVLTF
v_call: TRBV10-3; d_call: TRBD1; j_call: TRBJ1-4; clone_size: .; cdr3_aa: CAISDVGQDVLFF
v_call: TRBV4-2; d_call: .; j_call: TRBJ2-3; clone_size: .; cdr3_aa: CASSQGVGSTDTQYF
v_call: TRBV19; d_call: .; j_call: TRBJ1-1; clone_size: .; cdr3_aa: CASSISRFVEAFF
v_call: TRBV6-2/TRBV6-3; d_call: .; j_call: TRBJ2-7; clone_size: .; cdr3_aa: CASSSPRGDTSYEQYF
v_call: TRBV12-3/TRBV12-4; d_call: .; j_call: TRBJ2-7; clone_size: .; cdr3_aa: CASSFGPTYEQYF
v_call: TRBV24-1; d_call: TRBD1; j_call: TRBJ2-2; clone_size: .; cdr3_aa: CASKKGATTGELFF
v_call: TRBV3-1/TRBV3-2; d_call: TRBD1; j_call: TRBJ2-1; clone_size: .; cdr3_aa: CASSQATGQGRHEQFF
v_call: TRBV7-9; d_call: TRBD1; j_call: TRBJ1-2; clone_size: .; cdr3_aa: CASSTDRADYGYTF
v_call: TRBV7-2; d_call: .; j_call: TRBJ2-1; clone_size: .; cdr3_aa: CASTSRRGAYNEQFF
v_call: TRBV7-3; d_call: TRBD1; j_call: TRBJ2-1; clone_size: .; cdr3_aa: CASSLGTGLYNEQFF
v_call: TRBV14; d_call: .; j_call: TRBJ2-7; clone_size: .; cdr3_aa: CASSQRAGTAGEQYF
v_call: TRBV9; d_call: .; j_call: TRBJ1-1; clone_size: .; cdr3_aa: CASSAGTLNTEAFF
v_call: TRBV27; d_call: TRBD2; j_call: TRBJ2-1; clone_size: .; cdr3_aa: CASSPLASGGIYNEQFF
v_call: TRBV7-8; d_call: .; j_call: TRBJ1-1; clone_size: .; cdr3_aa: CASSPRDTINTEAFF
v_call: TRBV19; d_call: .; j_call: TRBJ2-2; clone_size: .; cdr3_aa: CASSIRQNTGELFF
v_call: TRBV6-1; d_call: TRBD1; j_call: TRBJ2-5; clone_size: .; cdr3_aa: CASRRTPGQGDQYF
v_call: TRBV9; d_call: TRBD1; j_call: TRBJ1-1; clone_size: .; cdr3_aa: CASSPYRGQGNTEAFF
v_call: TRBV12-3/TRBV12-4; d_call: .; j_call: TRBJ2-5; clone_size: once; cdr3_aa: CASSVQETQYF
v_call: TRBV5-4; d_call: .; j_call: TRBJ1-1; clone_size: .; cdr3_aa: CASSPAGSTEAFF
v_call: TRBV6-2/TRBV6-3; d_call: .; j_call: TRBJ1-1; clone_size: .; cdr3_aa: CASSPSRGNTEAFF
v_call: TRBV3-1/TRBV3-2; d_call: TRBD1; j_call: TRBJ1-5; clone_size: once; cdr3_aa: CASSYRGGNQPQHF
v_call: TRBV10-3; d_call: .; j_call: TRBJ1-1; clone_size: .; cdr3_aa: CAISEAGGLEAFF
v_call: TRBV5-1; d_call: .; j_call: TRBJ1-2; clone_size: .; cdr3_aa: CASSLSGDYGYTF
v_call: TRBV10-1; d_call: .; j_call: TRBJ2-3; clone_size: once; cdr3_aa: CASSASAGRTDTQYF
v_call: TRBV3-1/TRBV3-2; d_call: TRBD2; j_call: TRBJ2-3; clone_size: .; cdr3_aa: CASSQGRRSGGTDTQYF
v_call: TRBV29-1; d_call: TRBD1; j_call: TRBJ2-2; clone_size: .; cdr3_aa: CSVGTAGELFF
v_call: TRBV5-1; d_call: TRBD1; j_call: TRBJ1-1; clone_size: .; cdr3_aa: CASRQDRGTEAFF
v_call: TRBV4-3; d_call: .; j_call: TRBJ2-7; clone_size: once; cdr3_aa: CASSQDAVPTYEQYF
v_call: TRBV2; d_call: .; j_call: TRBJ1-2; clone_size: few; cdr3_aa: CASSEEQEYGYTF
v_call: TRBV4-2; d_call: TRBD2; j_call: TRBJ2-2; clone_size: .; cdr3_aa: CASSQLAGGNTGELFF
v_call: TRBV6-5; d_call: TRBD1; j_call: TRBJ1-5; clone_size: .; cdr3_aa: CASSYGQASNQPQHF
v_call: TRBV12-3/TRBV12-4; d_call: .; j_call: TRBJ2-5; clone_size: .; cdr3_aa: CASSFVPETQYF
v_call: TRBV10-3; d_call: .; j_call: TRBJ2-7; clone_size: .; cdr3_aa: CAISESHEAEQYF
v_call: TRBV9; d_call: TRBD2; j_call: TRBJ2-5; clone_size: once; cdr3_aa: CASSVFTGGRETQYF
v_call: TRBV6-1; d_call: .; j_call: TRBJ2-1; clone_size: .; cdr3_aa: CASSDGGGDEQFF
v_call: TRBV6-1; d_call: TRBD2; j_call: TRBJ2-2; clone_size: .; cdr3_aa: CASSDGGGRGAGELFF
v_call: TRBV27; d_call: .; j_call: TRBJ2-1; clone_size: .; cdr3_aa: CASSFKAYPGYEQFF
v_call: TRBV19; d_call: TRBD1; j_call: TRBJ1-1; clone_size: .; cdr3_aa: CASSRTGRGTEAFF
v_call: TRBV29-1; d_call: .; j_call: TRBJ1-1; clone_size: .; cdr3_aa: CSVGAGGGTEAFF
v_call: TRBV7-2; d_call: TRBD2; j_call: TRBJ2-3; clone_size: .; cdr3_aa: CASSWTSGGDWDTQYF
v_call: TRBV19; d_call: TRBD2; j_call: TRBJ2-5; clone_size: .; cdr3_aa: CASRFSSGGEETQYF
v_call: TRBV6-2/TRBV6-3; d_call: TRBD1; j_call: TRBJ1-5; clone_size: once; cdr3_aa: CASSAGGNQPQHF
v_call: TRBV15; d_call: TRBD1; j_call: TRBJ1-1; clone_size: .; cdr3_aa: CATSRTGTGGEAFF
v_call: TRBV24-1; d_call: TRBD1; j_call: TRBJ2-1; clone_size: .; cdr3_aa: CATSEAGTGGHEQFF
v_call: TRBV5-1; d_call: TRBD2; j_call: TRBJ2-3; clone_size: .; cdr3_aa: CASSLSLAGAPDTQYF
v_call: TRBV30; d_call: .; j_call: TRBJ1-1; clone_size: .; cdr3_aa: CAWSLLSMNTEAFF
v_call: TRBV4-2; d_call: TRBD2; j_call: TRBJ2-3; clone_size: once; cdr3_aa: CASSPGGGTDTQYF
v_call: TRBV6-2/TRBV6-3; d_call: .; j_call: TRBJ1-6; clone_size: once; cdr3_aa: CASSYPQERRPLHF